What follows are 22 T cell receptor beta chains derived from one specimen sequenced in a study of vaccination effects on CD4 cells after COVID-19. Sequencing was preceded by expansion of antigen-specific CD4+ T cells with viral peptide pools in the ViraFEST assay. The culture ran for nine to ten days, and then CD4+ T cells were isolated. Recipients of the vaccine had no prior SARS-CoV-2 infection and negative nucleocapsid antibodies. This table comes from immunoSEQ multiplex PCR, and its TCRdb copy is limited to in-frame clones, with some not included. The sample has tens of thousands of clones, around 76% seen once. These receptors' antigens are unknown. The sequences come from CD4+ T cells from PBMCs cultured with SARS-CoV-2 spike peptides, collected before COVID-19 vaccination. Every receptor here comes from a human donor who received a COVID-19 vaccine.

The CDR3 nucleotides read TGTGCCAGCAGCCGGGTGGGACAGGGGGCGACTCTCACTGAAGCTTTCTTT. Translation gives CASSRVGQGATLTEAFF. The chain links TRBV5-4 to TRBJ1-1; 12 nucleotides match TRBD1. Trimming at V came to 4 bases and at J to 4 bases, leaving 11 bases not matched to a gene. The CDR3 covers 17 residues. CDR1 is SGHNT, CDR2 YYREEE, per germline (reference sequence).

This chain uses TRBV12-3 or TRBV12-4 with TRBJ1-2, with D possibly matching TRBD1 (6 bases). V was cut by 5 bases and J by 3 bases, with 10 bases left in between. This CDR3 is built from 13 residues. The CDR3: CASSVNRDYGYTF. CDR3 nucleotides: TGTGCCAGCAGTGTAAACAGGGACTATGGCTACACCTTC.

CDR3 amino acids: CASSYRPSGRNNQPQHF. The CDR3, as DNA: TGTGCCAGCAGTTACCGTCCCTCGGGACGAAACAATCAGCCCCAGCATTTT. The rearrangement uses TRBV6-2 or TRBV6-3 and TRBJ1-5, with TRBD1 as a possible D gene (5 bases). V was trimmed by 2 bases and J by 3 bases, leaving 17 bases between them. CDR1 is MNHEY and CDR2 is SVGEGT in the germline V gene. The CDR3 contains 17 residues.

The chain combines TRBV19 with TRBJ1-5; 7 bases fit TRBD1. The CDR3 totals 15 residues. Germline V gene lookup returns CDR1 LNHDA and CDR2 SQIVND (reference sequence). Losses at the gene ends were 6 bases for V and 5 bases for J; bases not matched to a gene: 10. CDR3 DNA sequence: TGTGCCAGTAGGAGGGACAGCTTAAGCGATCAGCCCCAGCATTTT. This encodes CASRRDSLSDQPQHF.

The V call is TRBV6-5, the J call TRBJ2-4; 7 bases map to TRBD1. The CDR3 covers 14 residues. After removal of 6 bases from V and 3 bases from J, the junction contained 5 bases not matched to a gene. CDR1 and CDR2 from the germline V gene are MNHEY and SVGAGI. The CDR3 DNA is TGTGCCAGCAGGGGACAGACGCACAAAAACATTCAGTACTTC. Protein sequence: CASRGQTHKNIQYF.

V and J are TRBV6-5 and TRBJ1-5; possibly TRBD1 for D (5 bases). Germline values: CDR1 MNHEY, CDR2 SVGAGI. The V and J ends lost 8 bases and 4 bases respectively, with 18 bases between them. The CDR3 covers 15 residues. The CDR3 is CASRSRGTFNQPQHF. The CDR3 coding sequence is TGTGCCAGCCGATCTAGGGGCACATTTAATCAGCCCCAGCATTTT.

The V and J genes are TRBV7-9 and TRBJ1-3; 8 nucleotides align to TRBD1. Germline CDR1 SEHNR, CDR2 FQNEAQ (reference sequence). Trimming removed 6 bases from V and 0 bases from J; junction bases left unmatched: 10. There are 17 residues in the CDR3. CDR3 DNA: TGTGCCAGCAGAGTGACGACAGGGGCCAACTCTGGAAACACCATATATTTT. Amino acids: CASRVTTGANSGNTIYF.

This clone was seen only a few times. The J gene is TRBJ1-1, the V gene TRBV5-1; no definite D call. Germline values: CDR1 SGHRS, CDR2 YFSETQ. The CDR3 sequence is 14 residues long. V shed 2 bases and J shed 1 base, with 9 bases lying between them. The CDR3 sequence is CASSFSPGNTEAFF. CDR3 DNA: TGCGCCAGCAGCTTCTCCCCGGGGAACACTGAAGCTTTCTTT.

The V and J genes are TRBV6-2 or TRBV6-3 and TRBJ1-1; perhaps TRBD1 as D (6 bases). The CDR3 has 12 residues. Deletions cut 0 bases from V and 10 bases from J, with 9 bases between. Germline CDR1 reads MNHEY; CDR2 reads SVGEGT. The CDR3 protein is CASSYSTGVAFF. CDR3 sequence (DNA): TGTGCCAGCAGTTACTCGACAGGAGTAGCTTTCTTT.

The chain links TRBV7-3 to TRBJ2-5, with 7 bases fitting TRBD2. This CDR3 is built from 15 residues. V lost 9 bases and J lost 1; bases outside the gene matches: 11. Germline assignment: CDR1 SGHTA and CDR2 FQGTGA. In nucleotides, the CDR3 is TGTGCCAGTTCGAGTCGGGGAGGGTTCCAAGAGACCCAGTACTTC. It codes for CASSSRGGFQETQYF.

The chain couples TRBV28 to TRBJ1-2; TRBD1 matches 7 bases. The germline V gene encodes CDR1 MDHEN and CDR2 SYDVKM. J lost 8 bases, V lost 6 bases, and 6 bases had no gene match. This CDR3 is built from 12 residues. The CDR3, as DNA: TGTGCCAGCAGATTGACAGGGAGGGGCTACACCTTC. Its protein is CASRLTGRGYTF.

A few counts support this clone. The rearrangement links TRBV5-1 to TRBJ1-1; unclear D gene. Germline values: CDR1 SGHRS, CDR2 YFSETQ. With 4 bases removed from V and 1 base from J, the gap between germline ends came to 5 bases. The CDR3 contains 12 residues. The chain's CDR3 is CASSDPNTEAFF. CDR3 in DNA: TGCGCCAGCAGCGATCCGAACACTGAAGCTTTCTTT.

The chain is built from TRBV2 and TRBJ1-2; D not resolved. CDR3 length: 12 amino acids. Germline V gene lookup returns CDR1 SNHLY and CDR2 FYNNEI. V was trimmed by 3 bases and J by 8 bases, leaving 10 bases between them. The CDR3 protein is CASSEWAEGYTF. The CDR3 bases are TGTGCCAGCAGTGAGTGGGCCGAGGGCTACACCTTC.

Only a few counts were recorded for this clone. Other nucleotide sequences from this sample produce the same CDR3. The chain employs TRBV18 and TRBJ2-2, with D perhaps matching TRBD1 or TRBD2 (5 bases each). The V gene lost 3 bases and the J gene lost 2 bases, with 7 bases spanning the gap. CDR3 length: 14 residues. Looked up from germline, CDR1 is KGHSH and CDR2 is LQKENI. As DNA, the CDR3 is TGTGCCAGCTCACCGGGACCAAACACCGGGGAGCTGTTTTTT. Its protein product is CASSPGPNTGELFF.

The J gene is TRBJ2-7, the V gene TRBV7-2; 8 nucleotides line up with TRBD2. In germline, CDR1 is SGHTA, CDR2 FQGNSA. The ends lost 5 bases at V and 5 bases at J; junction bases unmatched: 5. The CDR3 spans 13 residues. CDR3 sequence reads: CASSPAGGDEQYV. The CDR3 bases are TGTGCCAGCAGCCCGGCCGGGGGGGACGAGCAGTACGTC.

V is TRBV12-3 or TRBV12-4 and J is TRBJ2-1; D is uncertain. The length of the CDR3 is 11 residues. The V end was cut by 6 bases, the J end by 8 bases, with 8 bases between. The CDR3 protein is CASRSYYEQFF. CDR3 nucleotide sequence: TGTGCCAGCAGGTCTTACTATGAGCAGTTCTTC.

CDR3 in DNA: TGCAGCTTCCCCGCCGGGACGGAAACCTACGAGCAGTACGTC. Its translation is CSFPAGTETYEQYV. This chain joins TRBV29-1 and TRBJ2-7; D may be TRBD1 or TRBD2 (5 bases each). The CDR3 sequence is 14 residues long. Between the trimmed V and J ends, which lost 8 bases and 2 bases, there was a span of 19 bases. Germline V gene lookup returns CDR1 SQVTM and CDR2 ANQGSEA.

The gene calls are TRBV10-2 and TRBJ1-2, with D tentatively TRBD1 (5 bases). V was cut by 10 bases and J by 0 bases, with 12 bases left in between. There are 13 residues in the CDR3. Germline CDR1 and CDR2: WSHSY and SAAADI. The CDR3 is CATRDPANYGYTF. The DNA for the CDR3 is TGCGCCACCCGGGACCCCGCTAACTATGGCTACACCTTC.

This chain uses TRBV3-1 (or the pseudogene TRBV3-2) with TRBJ2-2, with 7 bases lining up with TRBD1. The CDR3 has 18 residues. J was trimmed by 4 bases and V by 4 bases; bases with no gene match: 15. The germline V gene encodes CDR1 LGHDT and CDR2 YNNKEL (reference sequence). CDR3 DNA: TGTGCCAGCAGCCTGTTTCCGTCTGAGGGGGCATTCACCGGGGAGCTGTTTTTT. Translation: CASSLFPSEGAFTGELFF.

This chain uses TRBV5-1 with TRBJ2-5; 7 bases line up with TRBD2. This CDR3 is 14 amino acids long. Germline CDR1 and CDR2: SGHRS and YFSETQ. The V and J ends lost 6 bases and 4 bases, in that order; junction bases with no gene match: 9. The CDR3 sequence: CASTNPAGLETQYF. In DNA form, the CDR3 reads TGCGCCAGCACCAATCCAGCGGGGCTAGAGACCCAGTACTTC.

The chain employs TRBV19 and TRBJ1-1; no clear D. The CDR3 loop spans 15 amino acids. Trimming stripped 3 bases from V and 0 bases from J, with 11 bases between. The germline gives CDR1 LNHDA, CDR2 SQIVND (reference sequence). In DNA form, the CDR3 reads TGTGCCAGTAGTATCCCAGGCCGCCTGAACACTGAAGCTTTCTTT. Translated, it gives CASSIPGRLNTEAFF.

This chain joins TRBV28 and TRBJ2-4; D is unclear. The CDR3 spans 14 residues. The V gene lost 2 bases and the J gene lost 5 bases, with 10 bases spanning the gap. The germline V gene has CDR1 MDHEN and CDR2 SYDVKM. The CDR3 nucleotides read TGTGCCAGCAGTTTAGCCGGTTCCCAAAACATTCAGTACTTC. It yields the protein CASSLAGSQNIQYF.